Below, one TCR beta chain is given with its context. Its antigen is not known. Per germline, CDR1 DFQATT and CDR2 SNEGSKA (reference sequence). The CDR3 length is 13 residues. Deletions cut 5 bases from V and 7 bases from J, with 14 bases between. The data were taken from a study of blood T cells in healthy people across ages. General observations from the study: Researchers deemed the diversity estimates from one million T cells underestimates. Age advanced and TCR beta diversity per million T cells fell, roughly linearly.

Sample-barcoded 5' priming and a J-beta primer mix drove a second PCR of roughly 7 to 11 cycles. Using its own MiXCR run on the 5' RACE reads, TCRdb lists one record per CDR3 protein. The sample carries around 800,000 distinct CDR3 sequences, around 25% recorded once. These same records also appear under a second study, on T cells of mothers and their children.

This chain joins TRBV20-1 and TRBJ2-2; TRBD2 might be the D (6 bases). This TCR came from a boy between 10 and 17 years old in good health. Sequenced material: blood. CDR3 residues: CSASRLDGGELFF. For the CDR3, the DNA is TGCAGTGCTTCCCGACTAGATGGCGGGGAGCTGTTTTTT.